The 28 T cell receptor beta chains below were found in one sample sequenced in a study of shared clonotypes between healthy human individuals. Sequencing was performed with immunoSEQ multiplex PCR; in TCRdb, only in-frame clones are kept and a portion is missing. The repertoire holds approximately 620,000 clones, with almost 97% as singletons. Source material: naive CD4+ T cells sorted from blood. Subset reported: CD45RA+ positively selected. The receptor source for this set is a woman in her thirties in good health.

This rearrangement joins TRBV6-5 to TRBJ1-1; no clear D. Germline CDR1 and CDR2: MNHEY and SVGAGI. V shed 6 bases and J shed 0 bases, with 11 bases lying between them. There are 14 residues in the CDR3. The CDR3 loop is CASSFGRMNTEAFF. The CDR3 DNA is TGTGCCAGCAGCTTCGGACGGATGAACACTGAAGCTTTCTTT.

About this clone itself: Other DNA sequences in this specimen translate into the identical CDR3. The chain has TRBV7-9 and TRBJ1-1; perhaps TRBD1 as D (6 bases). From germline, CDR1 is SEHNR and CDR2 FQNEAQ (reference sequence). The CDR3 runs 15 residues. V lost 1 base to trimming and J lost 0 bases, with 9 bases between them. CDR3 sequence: CASSLGGQLNTEAFF. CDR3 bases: TGTGCCAGCAGCTTAGGCGGACAGTTGAACACTGAAGCTTTCTTT.

The CDR3 spells CASSFGRRPSLATNEKLFF. CDR3 bases: TGCGCCAGCAGCTTTGGGCGGAGGCCCAGCCTTGCAACTAATGAAAAACTGTTTTTT. The genes are TRBV5-1 and TRBJ1-4; no clear D. The CDR3 is 19 amino acids. Trimming stripped 2 bases from V and 0 bases from J, with 20 bases between. Germline V gives CDR1 SGHRS, CDR2 YFSETQ.

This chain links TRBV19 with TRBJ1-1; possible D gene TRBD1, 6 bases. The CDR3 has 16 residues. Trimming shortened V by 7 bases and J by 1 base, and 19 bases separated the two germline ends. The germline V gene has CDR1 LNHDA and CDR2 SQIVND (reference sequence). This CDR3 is CASKWGLRWKNTEAFF. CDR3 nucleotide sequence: TGTGCCAGTAAATGGGGGCTCCGATGGAAGAACACTGAAGCTTTCTTT.

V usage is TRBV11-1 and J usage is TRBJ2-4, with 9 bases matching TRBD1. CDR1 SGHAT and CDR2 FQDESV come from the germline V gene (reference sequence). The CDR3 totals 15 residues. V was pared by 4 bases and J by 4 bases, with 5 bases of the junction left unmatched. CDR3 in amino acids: CASSSSGTGKNIQYF. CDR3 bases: TGTGCCAGCAGCTCATCCGGGACAGGGAAAAACATTCAGTACTTC.

The CDR3 bases are TGTGCCAGCAGCTTGTTTGCATTCGGGGGGCAGAAAGATACGCAGTATTTT. Residues: CASSLFAFGGQKDTQYF. The V call is TRBV5-4, the J call TRBJ2-3; D possibly corresponds to TRBD2 (7 bases). The CDR3 length is 17 residues. The germline gives CDR1 SGHNT, CDR2 YYREEE (reference sequence). Deletions cut 1 base from V and 5 bases from J, with 20 bases between.

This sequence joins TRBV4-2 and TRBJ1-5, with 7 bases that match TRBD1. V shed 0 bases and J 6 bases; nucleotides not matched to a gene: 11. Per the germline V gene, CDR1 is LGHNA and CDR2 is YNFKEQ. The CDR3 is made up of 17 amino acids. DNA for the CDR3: TGTGCCAGCAGCCAAGATGGGGCTACAGGGGTCGGTCAGCCCCAGCATTTT. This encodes CASSQDGATGVGQPQHF.

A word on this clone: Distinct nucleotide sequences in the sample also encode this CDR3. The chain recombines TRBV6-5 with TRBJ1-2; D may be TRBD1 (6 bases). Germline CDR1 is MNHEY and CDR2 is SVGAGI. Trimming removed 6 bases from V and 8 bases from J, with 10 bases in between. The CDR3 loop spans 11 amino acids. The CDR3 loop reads CASRQGGGYTF. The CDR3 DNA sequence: TGTGCCAGCAGACAGGGAGGAGGCTACACCTTC.

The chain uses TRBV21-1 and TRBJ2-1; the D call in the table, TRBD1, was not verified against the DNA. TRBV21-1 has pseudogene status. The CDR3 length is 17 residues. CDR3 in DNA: TGTGCCAGCAGCAAAGAGGGGGACAGGGGAAGTCGAAATGAGCAGTTCTTC. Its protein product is CASSKEGDRGSRNEQFF.

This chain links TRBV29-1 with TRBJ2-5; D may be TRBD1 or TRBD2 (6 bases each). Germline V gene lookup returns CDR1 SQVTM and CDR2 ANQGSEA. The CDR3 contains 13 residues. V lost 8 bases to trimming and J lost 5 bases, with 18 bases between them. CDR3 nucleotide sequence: TGCAGCTGGAGGAGGGGGACGGGGGAGACCCAGTACTTC. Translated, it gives CSWRRGTGETQYF.

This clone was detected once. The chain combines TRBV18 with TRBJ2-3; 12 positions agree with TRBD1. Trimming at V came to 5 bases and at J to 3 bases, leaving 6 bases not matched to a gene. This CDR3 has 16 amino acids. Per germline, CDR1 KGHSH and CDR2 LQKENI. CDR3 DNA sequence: TGTGCCAGCTCAGATCAGGGACAGGGGGCGACAGATACGCAGTATTTT. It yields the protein CASSDQGQGATDTQYF. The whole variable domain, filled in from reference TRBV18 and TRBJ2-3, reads NAGVMQNPRHLVRRRGQEARLRCSPMKGHSHVYWYRQLPEEGLKFMVYLQKENIIDESGMPKERFSAEFPKEGPSILRIQQVVRGDSAAYFCASSDQGQGATDTQYFGPGTRLTVL.

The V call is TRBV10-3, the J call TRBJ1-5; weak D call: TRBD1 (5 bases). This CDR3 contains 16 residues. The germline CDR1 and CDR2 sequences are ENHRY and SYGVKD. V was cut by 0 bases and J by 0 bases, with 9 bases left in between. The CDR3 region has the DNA TGTGCCATCAGTGAGTCGTGGGGGAATAGCAATCAGCCCCAGCATTTT. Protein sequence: CAISESWGNSNQPQHF.

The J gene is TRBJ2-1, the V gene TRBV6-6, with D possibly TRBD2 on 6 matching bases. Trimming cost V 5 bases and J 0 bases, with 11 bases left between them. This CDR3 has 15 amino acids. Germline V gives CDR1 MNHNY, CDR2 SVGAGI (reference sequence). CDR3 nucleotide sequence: TGTGCCAGCAGTCGCGGGGTCATCTCCTACAATGAGCAGTTCTTC. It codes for CASSRGVISYNEQFF.

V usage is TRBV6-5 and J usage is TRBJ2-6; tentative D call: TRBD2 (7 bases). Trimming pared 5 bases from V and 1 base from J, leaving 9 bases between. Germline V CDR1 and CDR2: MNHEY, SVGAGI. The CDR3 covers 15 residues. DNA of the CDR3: TGTGCCAGCAGTGGGGGGGCTTCTGGGGCCAACGTCCTGACTTTC. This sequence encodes CASSGGASGANVLTF.

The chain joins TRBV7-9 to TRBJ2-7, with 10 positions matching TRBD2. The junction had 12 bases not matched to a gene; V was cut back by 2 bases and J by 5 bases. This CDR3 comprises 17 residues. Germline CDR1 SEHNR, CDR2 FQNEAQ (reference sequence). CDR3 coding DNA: TGTGCCAGCAGCTTAAACAAGCGGGAGGGCCTAGGACACGAGCAGTACTTC. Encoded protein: CASSLNKREGLGHEQYF.

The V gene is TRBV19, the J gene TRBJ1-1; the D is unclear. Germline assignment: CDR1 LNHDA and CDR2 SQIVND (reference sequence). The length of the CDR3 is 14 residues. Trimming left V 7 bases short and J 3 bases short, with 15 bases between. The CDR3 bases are TGTGCCAGTACCCTGGGCAGGAGAGACACTGAAGCTTTCTTT. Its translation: CASTLGRRDTEAFF.

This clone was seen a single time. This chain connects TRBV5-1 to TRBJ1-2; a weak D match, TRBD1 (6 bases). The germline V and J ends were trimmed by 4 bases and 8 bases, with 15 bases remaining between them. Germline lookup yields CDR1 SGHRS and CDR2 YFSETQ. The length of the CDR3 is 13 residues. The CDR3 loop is CASSEPAGAGYTF. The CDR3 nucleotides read TGCGCCAGCAGCGAACCGGCGGGGGCCGGCTACACCTTC.

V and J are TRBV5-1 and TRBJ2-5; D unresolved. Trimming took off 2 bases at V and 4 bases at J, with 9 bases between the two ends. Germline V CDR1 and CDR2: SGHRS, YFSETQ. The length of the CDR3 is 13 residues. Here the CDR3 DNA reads TGCGCCAGCAGCTTAGGTATGGGAGAGACCCAGTACTTC. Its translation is CASSLGMGETQYF. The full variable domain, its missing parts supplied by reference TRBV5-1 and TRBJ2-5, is KAGVTQTPRYLIKTRGQQVTLSCSPISGHRSVSWYQQTPGQGLQFLFEYFSETQRNKGNFPGRFSGRQFSNSRSEMNVSTLELGDSALYLCASSLGMGETQYFGPGTRLLVL.

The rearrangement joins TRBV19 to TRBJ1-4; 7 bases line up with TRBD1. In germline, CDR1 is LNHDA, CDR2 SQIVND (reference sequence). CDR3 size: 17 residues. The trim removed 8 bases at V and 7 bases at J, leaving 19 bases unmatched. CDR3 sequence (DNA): TGTGCCAGTTTTCCTGAGAGGGGGCTAAATAGCGGTGAAAAACTGTTTTTT. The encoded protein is CASFPERGLNSGEKLFF.

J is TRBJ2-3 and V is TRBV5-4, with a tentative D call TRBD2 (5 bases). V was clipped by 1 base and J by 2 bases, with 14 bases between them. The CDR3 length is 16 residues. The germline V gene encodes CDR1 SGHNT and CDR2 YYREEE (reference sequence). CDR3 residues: CASSLPPGFLTDTQYF. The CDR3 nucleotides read TGTGCCAGCAGCTTGCCGCCGGGGTTCCTCACAGATACGCAGTATTTT. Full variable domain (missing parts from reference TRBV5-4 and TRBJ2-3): ETGVTQSPTHLIKTRGQQVTLRCSSQSGHNTVSWYQQALGQGPQFIFQYYREEENGRGNFPPRFSGLQFPNYSSELNVNALELDDSALYLCASSLPPGFLTDTQYFGPGTRLTVL.

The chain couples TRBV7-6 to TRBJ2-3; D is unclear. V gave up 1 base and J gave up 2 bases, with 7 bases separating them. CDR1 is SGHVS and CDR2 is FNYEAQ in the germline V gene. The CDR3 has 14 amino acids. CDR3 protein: CASSLGLDTDTQYF. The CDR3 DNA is TGTGCCAGCAGCTTAGGGCTAGACACAGATACGCAGTATTTT.

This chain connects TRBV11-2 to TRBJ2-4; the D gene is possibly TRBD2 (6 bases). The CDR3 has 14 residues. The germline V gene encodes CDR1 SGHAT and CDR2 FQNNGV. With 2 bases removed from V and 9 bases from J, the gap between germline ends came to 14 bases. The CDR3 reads CASSLSEVGGIQYF. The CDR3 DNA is TGTGCCAGCAGCTTAAGCGAGGTGGGGGGCATTCAGTACTTC.

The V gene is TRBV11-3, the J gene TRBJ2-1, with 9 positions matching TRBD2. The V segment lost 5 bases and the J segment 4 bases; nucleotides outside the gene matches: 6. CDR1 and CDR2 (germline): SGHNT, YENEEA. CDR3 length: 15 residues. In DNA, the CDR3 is TGTGCCAGCAGCCCGGGACTAGCCTCGTACAATGAGCAGTTCTTC. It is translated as CASSPGLASYNEQFF.

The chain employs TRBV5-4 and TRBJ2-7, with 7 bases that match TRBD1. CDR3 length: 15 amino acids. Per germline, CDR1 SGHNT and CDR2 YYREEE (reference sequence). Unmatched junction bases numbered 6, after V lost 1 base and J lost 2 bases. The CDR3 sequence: CASSLWQGVPYEQYF. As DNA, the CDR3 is TGTGCCAGCAGCTTGTGGCAGGGGGTTCCCTACGAGCAGTACTTC.

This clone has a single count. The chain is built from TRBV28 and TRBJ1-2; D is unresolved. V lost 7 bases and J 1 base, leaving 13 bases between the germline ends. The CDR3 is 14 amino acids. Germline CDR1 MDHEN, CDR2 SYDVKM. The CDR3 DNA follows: TGTGCCAGCATCTCGGGATATTTTAACTATGGCTACACCTTC. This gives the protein CASISGYFNYGYTF.

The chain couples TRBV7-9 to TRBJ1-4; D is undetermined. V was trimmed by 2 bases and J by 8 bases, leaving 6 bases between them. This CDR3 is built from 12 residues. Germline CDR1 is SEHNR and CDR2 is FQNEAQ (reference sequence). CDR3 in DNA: TGTGCCAGCAGCTTATCGGTCGAAAAACTGTTTTTT. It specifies CASSLSVEKLFF.

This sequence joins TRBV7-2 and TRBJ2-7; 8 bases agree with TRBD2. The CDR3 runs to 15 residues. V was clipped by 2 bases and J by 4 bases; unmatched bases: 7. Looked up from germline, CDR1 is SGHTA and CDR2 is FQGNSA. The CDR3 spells CASSLKFSGSYEQYF. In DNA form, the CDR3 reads TGTGCCAGCAGCTTAAAATTCAGCGGGAGTTACGAGCAGTACTTC.

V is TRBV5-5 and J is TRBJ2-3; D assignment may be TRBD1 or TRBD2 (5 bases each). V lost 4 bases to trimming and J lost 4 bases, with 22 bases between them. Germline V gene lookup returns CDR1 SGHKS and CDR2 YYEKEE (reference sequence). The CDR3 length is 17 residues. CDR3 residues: CASSPPGAVSPADTQYF. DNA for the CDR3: TGTGCCAGCAGCCCACCCGGGGCGGTTAGTCCCGCAGATACGCAGTATTTT.